What follows are 11 T cell receptor beta chains derived from one specimen sequenced in a study of T cell repertoires in cytomegalovirus infection. TCRdb itself ran the reads through MiXCR, one entry per CDR3 protein. The sample shows about 150,000 distinct CDR3 sequences, around 24% of them seen only once. The sequenced material came from PBMCs. Every receptor here comes from a human donor in good health (CMV status not recorded). Some clones in this sample may be carry-over from other donors' samples.

Note on this clonotype: This sequence may be a read error, since a much larger clone differs from it by one base. V and J are TRBV7-3 and TRBJ1-6; 8 bases map to TRBD1. J gave up 7 bases and V 6 bases, and 8 bases lay outside the gene matches. This CDR3 comprises 15 residues. The germline V gene has CDR1 SGHTA and CDR2 FQGTGA. The CDR3, as DNA: TGTGCCAGCAGAGAGACAGGGGTCCGAAATTCACCCCTCCACTTT. Protein sequence: CASRETGVRNSPLHF.

The J gene is TRBJ1-5, the V gene TRBV19; D is possibly TRBD1 (5 bases). Trimming took off 5 bases at V and 0 bases at J, with 11 bases between the two ends. The CDR3 has 15 residues. CDR1 LNHDA and CDR2 SQIVND come from the germline V gene (reference sequence). The CDR3 here is CASSGAAYSNQPQHF. DNA for the CDR3: TGTGCCAGTAGTGGGGCGGCGTATAGCAATCAGCCCCAGCATTTT.

In its sample, this clonotype was seen many times. This rearrangement joins TRBV7-2 to TRBJ1-1; tentatively, D is TRBD1 (6 bases). The germline CDR1 and CDR2 sequences are SGHTA and FQGNSA. This CDR3 comprises 16 residues. V dropped 6 bases and J dropped 0 bases, with 17 bases sitting between them. The CDR3 nucleotides are TGTGCCAGCAGTTACTCCAGGGGCAGGTTGAACACTGAAGCTTTCTTT. It encodes CASSYSRGRLNTEAFF.

This clonotype appeared many times. The rearrangement uses TRBV7-2 and TRBJ2-7; D might be TRBD1 (5 bases). The V and J ends lost 1 base and 1 base respectively, with 11 bases between them. Germline V gene data show CDR1 as SGHTA and CDR2 as FQGNSA. The CDR3 loop spans 15 amino acids. The CDR3 is CASSLELGQSYEQYF. The CDR3 DNA follows: TGTGCCAGCAGCTTAGAATTAGGACAATCCTACGAGCAGTACTTC.

This clonotype came up many times. The chain recombines TRBV7-2 with TRBJ1-4; D unresolved. The CDR3 extends over 14 amino acids. V lost 4 bases to trimming and J lost 2 bases, with 8 bases between them. From germline, CDR1 is SGHTA and CDR2 FQGNSA. Here the CDR3 reads CASSWLGTNEKLFF. The CDR3 nucleotides read TGTGCCAGCAGCTGGCTGGGGACTAATGAAAAACTGTTTTTT.

This chain connects TRBV19 to TRBJ2-7, with 10 nucleotides matching TRBD1. The V gene's germline CDR1 is LNHDA and CDR2 SQIVND (reference sequence). This CDR3 contains 15 residues. The J segment lost 3 bases and the V segment lost 1 base, leaving 3 bases of the junction unmatched. The CDR3 loop is CASSIVGTGDYEQYF. DNA for the CDR3: TGTGCCAGTAGTATAGTGGGGACAGGGGACTACGAGCAGTACTTC.

This clonotype was recorded a few times. This chain joins TRBV12-3 or TRBV12-4 and TRBJ1-1; maybe TRBD1 (5 bases). V was shortened by 3 bases and J by 6 bases, with 11 bases between the two germline ends. CDR3 length equals 13 residues. The CDR3 spells CASSLLRAAEAFF. The CDR3 DNA is TGTGCCAGCAGTTTGCTCAGGGCGGCTGAAGCTTTCTTT.

This clonotype occurred many times. CDR3 DNA: TGTGCCAGCAGCCCGGGACAGGGTCTCGGTGAGCAGTTCTTC. It yields the protein CASSPGQGLGEQFF. V and J are TRBV7-3 and TRBJ2-1; 9 bases match TRBD1. Germline CDR1 reads SGHTA; CDR2 reads FQGTGA. After removal of 5 bases from V and 9 bases from J, the junction contained 8 bases not matched to a gene. This CDR3 comprises 14 residues.

The rearrangement uses TRBV7-2 and TRBJ2-5, with D perhaps TRBD1 (7 bases). Trimming removed 3 bases from V and 3 bases from J, with 14 bases in between. The CDR3 runs 15 residues. Germline V gene data show CDR1 as SGHTA and CDR2 as FQGNSA. The CDR3 coding sequence is TGTGCCAGCAGCTTTAGGCGCGGGACAGAAGAGACCCAGTACTTC. It is translated as CASSFRRGTEETQYF.

The chain couples TRBV7-9 to TRBJ2-5, with a possible D match to TRBD1 (6 bases). There are 14 residues in the CDR3. Looked up from germline, CDR1 is SEHNR and CDR2 is FQNEAQ (reference sequence). V shed 3 bases and J shed 1 base, with 9 bases lying between them. CDR3 in DNA: TGTGCCAGCAGCTTGACAGGCCGCCAAGAGACCCAGTACTTC. It yields the protein CASSLTGRQETQYF.

This chain joins TRBV28 and TRBJ2-3; D uncertain. V was trimmed by 8 bases and J by 2 bases, leaving 17 bases between them. The CDR3 sequence is 15 residues long. From germline, CDR1 is MDHEN and CDR2 SYDVKM. Here the CDR3 reads CASGSPPSYTDTQYF. The CDR3 DNA reads as TGTGCCAGCGGCTCACCTCCCAGTTACACAGATACGCAGTATTTT.